The clone carrying this T cell receptor beta chain has ten or more counts. Its specificity is unknown. Molecular barcoding with unique molecular identifiers was used for the TCRbeta library. One entry per CDR3 protein results from TCRdb running MiXCR on the PCR reads. In the table there are some 840,000 distinct CDR3 sequences, around 15% of which are singletons. The sample comes from a study of T-cell reconstitution after alpha-beta-depleted transplantation in children. Notes on the study in general: After one year, T-cell counts and TCRbeta diversity mostly came from new T cells. Several hundred rapidly expanded clones from non-depleted graft cells reportedly supplied alpha-beta T cells about two months post-transplant.

Germline assignment: CDR1 ENHRY and CDR2 SYGVKD. V trimming: 11 bases; J trimming: 6 bases; junction bases outside the gene matches: 10. The length of the CDR3 is 14 residues. The rearrangement links TRBV10-3 to TRBJ2-1; 10 nucleotides match TRBD2. The clonotype comes from a male patient younger than 18 who had a stem cell transplant for acute lymphoblastic leukemia, so the T cells may come from the graft donor. The material sequenced was PBMCs, mostly from graft donor cells, taken 360 days after TCRalphabeta/CD19-depleted stem cell transplant. CDR3 sequence: CAVLTSGLSNEQFF. The DNA of the CDR3 is TGTGCCGTCTTGACTAGCGGGCTTTCCAATGAGCAGTTCTTC.